The rows below give T cell receptor beta chains drawn from one sample of a study of blood T cell repertoires in COVID-19. The assay was immunoSEQ multiplex PCR, and TCRdb's table has in-frame clones only and misses some. The sample contains 300,000 to 350,000 clones, roughly 90% of which appear only once. The sequencing input was peripheral blood. All receptors derive from a woman in her twenties or thirties with COVID-19, enrolled during active disease. Both conserved end residues are part of each CDR3. The order of the fields is V gene, D gene, clone size, J gene, CDR3 length, CDR3 DNA, CDR3 protein. D genes are given only for firm matches. Not every row has a clone size; where given, it reads once, few, many or a size class.

V gene: TRBV5-1
D gene: NA
clone size: NA
J gene: TRBJ1-3
CDR3 length: 15
CDR3 DNA: TGCGCCAGCAGCTTGGCATCGGGAAATCTAAACACCATATATTTT
CDR3 protein: CASSLASGNLNTIYF

V gene: TRBV18
D gene: TRBD1
clone size: NA
J gene: TRBJ2-7
CDR3 length: 15
CDR3 DNA: TGTGCCAGCTCACCACTCACAGGGGGCTCCTACGAGCAGTACTTC
CDR3 protein: CASSPLTGGSYEQYF

V gene: TRBV12-3/TRBV12-4
D gene: NA
clone size: NA
J gene: TRBJ1-4
CDR3 length: 13
CDR3 DNA: TGTGCCAGCAGTTTTGGGCGCGATGAAAAACTGTTTTTT
CDR3 protein: CASSFGRDEKLFF

V gene: TRBV27
D gene: TRBD2
clone size: NA
J gene: TRBJ2-1
CDR3 length: 17
CDR3 DNA: TGTGCCAGCAGTTTATCGAGGTTTCTAGCGGGAGAGGATGAGCAGTTCTTC
CDR3 protein: CASSLSRFLAGEDEQFF

V gene: TRBV27
D gene: NA
clone size: NA
J gene: TRBJ2-7
CDR3 length: 13
CDR3 DNA: TGTGCCAGCAGTTTTATCGGGGACTACGAGCAGTACTTC
CDR3 protein: CASSFIGDYEQYF

V gene: TRBV28
D gene: TRBD1
clone size: NA
J gene: TRBJ2-7
CDR3 length: 14
CDR3 DNA: TGTGCCAGCAGTTTAGGGACAGCTCTCTACGAGCAGTACTTC
CDR3 protein: CASSLGTALYEQYF

V gene: TRBV5-1
D gene: NA
clone size: NA
J gene: TRBJ1-3
CDR3 length: 14
CDR3 DNA: TGCGCCAGCAGCCTGGGAGGCCCTCGAAACACCATATATTTT
CDR3 protein: CASSLGGPRNTIYF

V gene: TRBV3-1/TRBV3-2
D gene: TRBD1
clone size: few
J gene: TRBJ1-3
CDR3 length: 12
CDR3 DNA: TGTGCCAGCAGTTGGACAGGGAACACCATATATTTT
CDR3 protein: CASSWTGNTIYF

V gene: TRBV7-2
D gene: NA
clone size: NA
J gene: TRBJ2-1
CDR3 length: 15
CDR3 DNA: TGTGCCAGCAGCTTACGGGGGGCATCCTACAATGAGCAGTTCTTC
CDR3 protein: CASSLRGASYNEQFF

V gene: TRBV3-1/TRBV3-2
D gene: NA
clone size: NA
J gene: TRBJ1-4
CDR3 length: 15
CDR3 DNA: TGTGCCAGCAGCCAAGATTTGAAAGGGGAAGAAAAACTGTTTTTT
CDR3 protein: CASSQDLKGEEKLFF

V gene: TRBV10-1
D gene: NA
clone size: NA
J gene: TRBJ2-2
CDR3 length: 12
CDR3 DNA: TGCGCCAGTAATCGTCACACCGGGGAGCTGTTTTTT
CDR3 protein: CASNRHTGELFF

V gene: TRBV7-8
D gene: NA
clone size: NA
J gene: TRBJ1-5
CDR3 length: 16
CDR3 DNA: TGTGCCAGCAGCTTACAGGGGACGGCTGTTAATCAGCCCCAGCATTTT
CDR3 protein: CASSLQGTAVNQPQHF

V gene: TRBV6-1
D gene: NA
clone size: once
J gene: TRBJ2-2
CDR3 length: 14
CDR3 DNA: TGTGCCAGCAGTGAAGGCCCAGTTACCCGGGAGCTGTTTTTT
CDR3 protein: CASSEGPVTRELFF

V gene: TRBV11-2
D gene: TRBD1
clone size: NA
J gene: TRBJ2-2
CDR3 length: 16
CDR3 DNA: TGTGCCAGCAGCACCCAGACAGGGTTGGTCGCCGGGGAGCTGTTTTTT
CDR3 protein: CASSTQTGLVAGELFF

V gene: TRBV6-1
D gene: NA
clone size: NA
J gene: TRBJ2-1
CDR3 length: 15
CDR3 DNA: TGTGCCAGCAGTGAACAGGGGATTGTGATGAATGAGCAGTTCTTC
CDR3 protein: CASSEQGIVMNEQFF

V gene: TRBV27
D gene: TRBD2
clone size: NA
J gene: TRBJ2-1
CDR3 length: 16
CDR3 DNA: TGTGCCAGCAGAGCCCTAGCGGGAGGGCCCAACAATGAGCAGTTCTTC
CDR3 protein: CASRALAGGPNNEQFF

V gene: TRBV5-1
D gene: NA
clone size: once
J gene: TRBJ2-1
CDR3 length: 15
CDR3 DNA: TGCGCCAGCAGCCCTAACTTCGGCTCCTACAATGAGCAGTTCTTC
CDR3 protein: CASSPNFGSYNEQFF

V gene: TRBV28
D gene: NA
clone size: NA
J gene: TRBJ2-1
CDR3 length: 13
CDR3 DNA: TGTGCCAGCAGTTTATATACGGACAATGAGCAGTTCTTC
CDR3 protein: CASSLYTDNEQFF

V gene: TRBV12-5
D gene: TRBD2
clone size: NA
J gene: TRBJ2-1
CDR3 length: 12
CDR3 DNA: TGTGTAAGTTCCCTAGCGGGGGATGAGCAGTTCTTC
CDR3 protein: CVSSLAGDEQFF

V gene: TRBV30
D gene: TRBD2
clone size: NA
J gene: TRBJ2-7
CDR3 length: 14
CDR3 DNA: TGTGCCTGGAGTCATCTAGCGGGTTCCTACGAGCAGTACTTC
CDR3 protein: CAWSHLAGSYEQYF

V gene: TRBV2
D gene: TRBD2
clone size: NA
J gene: TRBJ2-3
CDR3 length: 17
CDR3 DNA: TGTGCCAGCAGTGTGAGGACTAGCGGGAGTAGCACAGATACGCAGTATTTT
CDR3 protein: CASSVRTSGSSTDTQYF

V gene: TRBV11-3
D gene: NA
clone size: NA
J gene: TRBJ2-3
CDR3 length: 15
CDR3 DNA: TGTGCCAGCAGCTTAGTGACGGGGTACGCAGATACGCAGTATTTT
CDR3 protein: CASSLVTGYADTQYF

V gene: TRBV5-1
D gene: NA
clone size: NA
J gene: TRBJ2-7
CDR3 length: 13
CDR3 DNA: TGCGCCAGCAGCTTGGAGGGGAACTACGAGCAGTACTTC
CDR3 protein: CASSLEGNYEQYF

V gene: TRBV6-2/TRBV6-3
D gene: TRBD2
clone size: NA
J gene: TRBJ2-7
CDR3 length: 15
CDR3 DNA: TGTGCCAGCAGTTACGGGACTAGCGGGAGTTACGAGCAGTACTTC
CDR3 protein: CASSYGTSGSYEQYF

V gene: TRBV2
D gene: TRBD1
clone size: NA
J gene: TRBJ2-7
CDR3 length: 14
CDR3 DNA: TGTGCCAGCAGTGAAGGGACAGGGTCCTACGAGCAGTACTTC
CDR3 protein: CASSEGTGSYEQYF

V gene: TRBV19
D gene: NA
clone size: NA
J gene: TRBJ2-5
CDR3 length: 12
CDR3 DNA: TGTGCCAGTAGTATAGGCGGAGACTCCCAGTACTTC
CDR3 protein: CASSIGGDSQYF

V gene: TRBV30
D gene: NA
clone size: NA
J gene: TRBJ1-1
CDR3 length: 11
CDR3 DNA: TGTGCCTGGAGTCGAGGGAGTGAAGCTTTCTTT
CDR3 protein: CAWSRGSEAFF

V gene: TRBV5-1
D gene: NA
clone size: NA
J gene: TRBJ2-7
CDR3 length: 14
CDR3 DNA: TGCGCCAGCAGCTACGGGGGAAGCTCCTACGAGCAGTACTTC
CDR3 protein: CASSYGGSSYEQYF

V gene: TRBV30
D gene: TRBD2
clone size: NA
J gene: TRBJ2-3
CDR3 length: 15
CDR3 DNA: TGTGCCTGGAGTGTCGGGGCTAGCGGGGCAGATACGCAGTATTTT
CDR3 protein: CAWSVGASGADTQYF

V gene: TRBV19
D gene: NA
clone size: NA
J gene: TRBJ1-5
CDR3 length: 15
CDR3 DNA: TGTGCCAGTAGTATAACCCCTAGTAGCAATCAGCCCCAGCATTTT
CDR3 protein: CASSITPSSNQPQHF

V gene: TRBV5-1
D gene: TRBD2
clone size: NA
J gene: TRBJ2-3
CDR3 length: 22
CDR3 DNA: TGCGCCAGCAGCTCCACTAGGAGTCCCGGCGGGAGGGCGGGGTATGGGACAGATACGCAGTATTTT
CDR3 protein: CASSSTRSPGGRAGYGTDTQYF

V gene: TRBV9
D gene: TRBD2
clone size: NA
J gene: TRBJ2-5
CDR3 length: 15
CDR3 DNA: TGTGCCAGCGGGCTAGCGGGAGCCGATGGGGAGACCCAGTACTTC
CDR3 protein: CASGLAGADGETQYF

V gene: TRBV14
D gene: NA
clone size: NA
J gene: TRBJ1-2
CDR3 length: 14
CDR3 DNA: TGTGCCAGCAGCCAGTACCTGGGGGGATCTGGCTACACCTTC
CDR3 protein: CASSQYLGGSGYTF

V gene: TRBV4-1
D gene: NA
clone size: NA
J gene: TRBJ2-3
CDR3 length: 16
CDR3 DNA: TGCGCCAGCAGCGGTTGGGACGGGGGAAGCACAGATACGCAGTATTTT
CDR3 protein: CASSGWDGGSTDTQYF

V gene: TRBV3-1/TRBV3-2
D gene: TRBD2
clone size: NA
J gene: TRBJ2-7
CDR3 length: 17
CDR3 DNA: TGTGCCAGCAGCCAAGACCCAGCTGGACTAGCCGCCTACGAGCAGTACTTC
CDR3 protein: CASSQDPAGLAAYEQYF

V gene: TRBV5-1
D gene: NA
clone size: NA
J gene: TRBJ2-5
CDR3 length: 14
CDR3 DNA: TGCGCCAGGACCCCGGGTGGGAGGGGGGAGACCCAGTACTTC
CDR3 protein: CARTPGGRGETQYF

V gene: TRBV10-1
D gene: NA
clone size: NA
J gene: TRBJ1-1
CDR3 length: 15
CDR3 DNA: TGCGCCAGCAGTGAGGCAAGTGGTTCGCTAACTGAAGCTTTCTTT
CDR3 protein: CASSEASGSLTEAFF

V gene: TRBV30
D gene: TRBD2
clone size: NA
J gene: TRBJ2-1
CDR3 length: 14
CDR3 DNA: TGTGCCTGGATTCCGGGACTAGGACAAGGTGAGCAGTTCTTC
CDR3 protein: CAWIPGLGQGEQFF

V gene: TRBV7-2
D gene: NA
clone size: NA
J gene: TRBJ1-1
CDR3 length: 14
CDR3 DNA: TGTGCCAGCAGCCGTGGACAGTTGAACACTGAAGCTTTCTTT
CDR3 protein: CASSRGQLNTEAFF